This T cell receptor (beta chain) was identified in a study of long-term antiretroviral therapy in people with HIV. Findings and limits, study-wide: Collection of the blood took place between the mid-2000s and the late 2010s. The ART regimens in use then may have been less effective than current ones. Transplant-donor-level diversity was not reached after ART, though diversity increased. Clones that expanded before ART (that is, prior to treatment) dominated the repertoire at all time points.

As to this clone: Its antigen is unknown.

The J segment lost 6 bases and the V segment lost 5 bases, leaving 4 bases of the junction unmatched. The CDR3 is 13 amino acids. Germline CDR1 is LNHDA and CDR2 is SQIVND (reference sequence). With survey level as its setting, the immunoSEQ assay was v3.0. Here immunoSEQ multiplex PCR was the method, and the copy in TCRdb shows in-frame clones only, minus some. The data hold about 24,000 clones, with around 86% observed a single time. Sequenced material: unsorted PBMCs, taken at the start of antiretroviral therapy, before treatment. This receptor was taken from a woman under 30 with HIV. The gene calls are TRBV19 and TRBJ1-5, with 7 bases lining up with TRBD1. CDR3: CASSWDSAQPQHF. The CDR3 DNA reads TGTGCCAGTAGTTGGGACAGCGCTCAGCCCCAGCATTTT.